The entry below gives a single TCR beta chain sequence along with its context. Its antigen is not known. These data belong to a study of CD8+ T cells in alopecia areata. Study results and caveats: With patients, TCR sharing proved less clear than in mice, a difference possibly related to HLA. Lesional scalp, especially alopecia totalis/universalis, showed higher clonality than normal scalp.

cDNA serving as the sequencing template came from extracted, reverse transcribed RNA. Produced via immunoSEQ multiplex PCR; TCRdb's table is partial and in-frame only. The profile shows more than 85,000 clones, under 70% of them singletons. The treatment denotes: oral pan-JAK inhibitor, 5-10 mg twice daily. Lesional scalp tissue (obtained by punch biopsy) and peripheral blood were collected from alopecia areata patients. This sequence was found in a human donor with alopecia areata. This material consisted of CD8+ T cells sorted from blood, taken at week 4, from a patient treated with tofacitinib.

CDR3 DNA: TGTGCCAGCAGTGAAGCATCTAGCGGGAGCTCCTACGAGCAGTACTTC. It specifies CASSEASSGSSYEQYF. The rearrangement joins TRBV2 to TRBJ2-7; 10 positions match TRBD2. Germline V gene sequence: CDR1 SNHLY, CDR2 FYNNEI. Trimming at V came to 0 bases and at J to 0 bases, leaving 2 bases not matched to a gene. The CDR3 extends over 16 amino acids.